This paragraph reports one TCR beta chain. The V gene's germline CDR1 is SEHNR and CDR2 FQNEAQ (reference sequence). The CDR3 spans 15 residues. The V segment lost 4 bases and the J segment 11 bases; nucleotides outside the gene matches: 9. This sample was taken from a study of blood T cell repertoires in COVID-19. Generated by immunoSEQ multiplex PCR, the TCRdb table keeps only in-frame clones and is missing some. This table holds approximately 100,000 clones, 87% found once. The material sequenced was peripheral blood. The chain couples TRBV7-9 to TRBJ1-6; 9 bases agree with TRBD1. This clonotype originated in a man aged 65-85 years with acute or convalescent COVID-19. The DNA of the CDR3 is TGTGCCAGCAGCTCCCGGACAGGGGAAATAGCACCCCTCCACTTT. Translating gives CASSSRTGEIAPLHF.